This T cell receptor beta chain was recorded in a study of T cell clonotyping in hematopoietic cell transplantation. The CDR3 spans 13 residues. Germline assignment: CDR1 WNHNN and CDR2 SYGVQD (reference sequence). The ends lost 3 bases at V and 3 bases at J; junction bases unmatched: 1. Repertoires were generated with immunoSEQ multiplex PCR, while TCRdb's copy carries only in-frame clones and drops some. The profile shows 7,900 or so clones, 88% of them singletons. Remarks on this clone: Antigen: not known.

General study points: Graft donor and pretransplant recipient Inverse Simpson Index values predicted broader posttransplant TCR diversity. After transplant, recipient diversity fell while pathologically expanded clonotypes grew through day 180.

Blood collection times were about day -28 and days 30, 100, 180 posttransplant. The receptor's source is a male patient aged 18-29 years who had an allogeneic stem cell transplant from a related donor, so the T cells may come from the graft donor. Some clones in this sample may be carry-over from other donors' samples. The sequencing used PBMCs, collected 100 days after allogeneic stem cell transplant. The chain carries TRBV10-1 and TRBJ1-1; 7 bases align to TRBD1. The CDR3 region is CASSDTGDTEAFF. Written as DNA, the CDR3 is TGCGCCAGCAGTGATACAGGGGACACTGAAGCTTTCTTT.